The 25 T cell receptor beta chains below all came from one sample that was sequenced in a study of cytomegalovirus exposure and HLA in healthy donors. Amplification used 60 Vbeta primers and 13 Jbeta primers. Measured with immunoSEQ multiplex PCR; TCRdb has only the in-frame clones, and not every one. The sample lists under 120,000 clones, roughly 80% occurring once. Sequenced: PBMCs. These TCRs come from a female donor in good health and CMV-seropositive.

J is TRBJ1-4 and V is TRBV28; the D gene is possibly TRBD1 (6 bases). The germline V gene encodes CDR1 MDHEN and CDR2 SYDVKM. The CDR3 totals 17 residues. Between the trimmed V and J ends, which lost 2 bases and 5 bases, there was a span of 18 bases. The CDR3 here is CASSLGGHGIWNEKLFF. The CDR3 DNA reads as TGTGCCAGCAGTTTAGGGGGCCATGGGATATGGAATGAAAAACTGTTTTTT.

This clone has just a few counts. The chain links TRBV5-1 to TRBJ1-4; no definite D call. The germline V gene has CDR1 SGHRS and CDR2 YFSETQ. This CDR3 is 13 amino acids long. Between the trimmed V and J ends, which lost 0 bases and 5 bases, there was a span of 5 bases. In DNA, the CDR3 is TGCGCCAGCAGCTTGGGTCTCAATGAAAAACTGTTTTTT. It translates to CASSLGLNEKLFF.

The rearrangement links TRBV4-2 to TRBJ1-1; a possible D gene is TRBD1 (5 bases). Trimming removed 0 bases at V and 6 bases at J, with 11 bases between. Germline loops: CDR1 LGHNA, CDR2 YNFKEQ. The CDR3 extends over 14 amino acids. The chain's CDR3 is CASSQDQGMPEAFF. The DNA for the CDR3 is TGTGCCAGCAGCCAAGATCAGGGTATGCCTGAAGCTTTCTTT.

J is TRBJ2-1 and V is TRBV7-9; D remains ambiguous. Trimming took 5 bases from V and 9 from J, leaving 17 bases between them. The CDR3 sequence is 14 residues long. Germline V gene data show CDR1 as SEHNR and CDR2 as FQNEAQ (reference sequence). Written as DNA, the CDR3 is TGTGCCAGCAGCCGGAGTATTAACGCACGTGAGCAGTTCTTC. Translated: CASSRSINAREQFF.

V usage is TRBV5-1 and J usage is TRBJ1-4, with 11 bases that match TRBD1. The CDR3 has 17 residues. Germline assignment: CDR1 SGHRS and CDR2 YFSETQ. V shed 2 bases and J 3 bases; nucleotides not matched to a gene: 6. Written as DNA, the CDR3 is TGCGCCAGCAGCTTAAACGGACAGGGGGCACCTAATGAAAAACTGTTTTTT. It yields the protein CASSLNGQGAPNEKLFF.

The chain links TRBV2 to TRBJ2-7; 8 nucleotides align to TRBD1. Germline CDR1 and CDR2: SNHLY and FYNNEI. CDR3 length: 14 residues. V was pared by 2 bases and J by 3 bases, with 3 bases of the junction left unmatched. The chain's CDR3 is CASSEQGAGYEQYF. The CDR3 bases are TGTGCCAGCAGTGAACAGGGGGCGGGCTACGAGCAGTACTTC. The entire variable domain, with the rest obtained from reference TRBV2 and TRBJ2-7, is as follows: EPEVTQTPSHQVTQMGQEVILRCVPISNHLYFYWYRQILGQKVEFLVSFYNNEISEKSEIFDDQFSVERPDGSNFTLKIRSTKLEDSAMYFCASSEQGAGYEQYFGPGTRLTVT.

This clone came up once. Compared with germline, one end of the junction differs, possibly owing to a read error. The CDR3 here is CASSPLPQGGETQYF. The CDR3 bases are TGTGCTAGCAGCCCTCTGCCCCAGGGCGGAGAGACCCAGTACTTC. The rearrangement joins TRBV7-7 to TRBJ2-5, with D possibly being TRBD1 (5 bases). Germline V gene data show CDR1 as SSHAT and CDR2 as FNYEAQ (reference sequence). The CDR3 runs 15 residues.

This rearrangement joins TRBV29-1 to TRBJ1-2, with TRBD1 matching over 12 bases. Trimming took 7 bases from V and 4 from J; bases not matched to a gene: 13. CDR1 SQVTM and CDR2 ANQGSEA come from the germline V gene. The CDR3 is made up of 16 amino acids. CDR3 residues: CSAPSRDRGRGYGYTF. The CDR3 DNA follows: TGCAGCGCCCCGTCCCGGGACAGGGGGCGAGGCTATGGCTACACCTTC.

The CDR3 region is CASSFGKAGDSGNTIYF. CDR3 nucleotides: TGTGCCAGCAGCTTCGGGAAGGCCGGGGACTCTGGAAACACCATATATTTT. The chain has TRBV11-1 and TRBJ1-3; D uncertain. Germline V gives CDR1 SGHAT, CDR2 FQDESV (reference sequence). The CDR3 contains 17 residues. V was clipped by 3 bases and J by 0 bases, with 15 bases between them.

As concerns this clone: Its ends do not fully match the called genes, so a read error is possible. This chain uses TRBV7-7 with TRBJ2-1; tentative D call: TRBD1 (5 bases). CDR1 SSHAT and CDR2 FNYEAQ come from the germline V gene (reference sequence). CDR3 length: 15 residues. The CDR3 coding sequence is TGTGCTAGCAGCTCTTTCAGGGCCGGAGACAATGAGCAGTTCTTC. It encodes CASSSFRAGDNEQFF.

V is TRBV18 and J is TRBJ2-1; perhaps TRBD1 as D (7 bases). Germline-derived CDR1 and CDR2 are KGHSH and LQKENI. The ends were cut back, 5 bases at V and 0 bases at J, with 20 bases in the middle. The CDR3 sequence is 18 residues long. As DNA, the CDR3 is TGTGCCAGCTCAGGGGTGGGGGGACAGACGAGCTCCTACAATGAGCAGTTCTTC. Protein: CASSGVGGQTSSYNEQFF.

This chain connects TRBV6-5 to TRBJ2-3; no definite D call. Germline lookup yields CDR1 MNHEY and CDR2 SVGAGI. The CDR3 totals 13 residues. Trimming took off 6 bases at V and 2 bases at J, with 9 bases between the two ends. The CDR3 nucleotides are TGTGCCAGCAGCTCGCAGTACACAGATACGCAGTATTTT. Translating gives CASSSQYTDTQYF.

The rearrangement joins TRBV6-1 to TRBJ1-5; the D gene is possibly TRBD1 (5 bases). CDR1 is MNHNS, CDR2 SASEGT, per germline. This CDR3 region has 16 residues. Trimming cost V 3 bases and J 3 bases, with 15 bases left between them. The DNA of the CDR3 is TGTGCCAGCAGTGACTTCCTAAACAGGAACAATCAGCCCCAGCATTTT. This sequence encodes CASSDFLNRNNQPQHF.

This clone was picked up many times. V is TRBV27 and J is TRBJ1-3, with D uncertain. The V end lost 0 bases, the J end lost 0 bases, and 9 bases lay between the germline ends. The CDR3 sequence is 16 residues long. Germline CDR1 MNHEY, CDR2 SMNVEV (reference sequence). CDR3 region: CASSLSGGNSGNTIYF. CDR3 coding DNA: TGTGCCAGCAGTTTATCGGGAGGGAACTCTGGAAACACCATATATTTT.

This clone appeared a single time. The gene calls are TRBV7-9 and TRBJ2-5; the D gene is possibly TRBD2 (5 bases). Looked up from germline, CDR1 is SEHNR and CDR2 is FQNEAQ (reference sequence). V lost 2 bases to trimming and J lost 5 bases, with 15 bases between them. The CDR3 has 15 amino acids. The CDR3 coding sequence is TGTGCCAGCAGCTTATTTACGGCGGGCAGGGAGACCCAGTACTTC. Translated: CASSLFTAGRETQYF.

To note about this clone: Other DNA sequences of this sample code for an identical CDR3. The rearrangement links TRBV18 to TRBJ1-1; a weak D match, TRBD1 (5 bases). V was clipped by 4 bases and J by 1 base, with 10 bases between them. The germline CDR1 and CDR2 sequences are KGHSH and LQKENI. The CDR3 has 14 amino acids. The CDR3 bases are TGTGCCAGCTCACTCGGGGGGGGGAACACTGAAGCTTTCTTT. Translated: CASSLGGGNTEAFF.

The chain has TRBV4-1 and TRBJ2-2; D ambiguous. The CDR3 is made up of 14 amino acids. V lost 0 bases to trimming and J lost 8 bases, with 10 bases between them. Germline V gene sequence: CDR1 MGHRA, CDR2 YSYEKL. The chain's CDR3 is CASSQDPRSGELFF. The CDR3 DNA follows: TGCGCCAGCAGCCAAGATCCTAGATCTGGGGAGCTGTTTTTT.

The rearrangement links TRBV9 to TRBJ2-2, with D perhaps matching TRBD2 (5 bases). CDR1 SGDLS and CDR2 YYNGEE come from the germline V gene. The ends were cut back, 6 bases at V and 3 bases at J, with 15 bases in the middle. The CDR3 is 15 residues long. The DNA of the CDR3 is TGTGCCAGCACCTTTGGAGGTGTGGACACCGGGGAGCTGTTTTTT. It is translated as CASTFGGVDTGELFF.

The chain links TRBV5-5 to TRBJ1-2; 7 bases are shared with TRBD1. The CDR3 covers 12 residues. The germline CDR1 and CDR2 sequences are SGHKS and YYEKEE (reference sequence). The junction had 2 bases not matched to a gene; V was cut back by 4 bases and J by 5 bases. The CDR3 nucleotides read TGTGCCAGCAGCCAACAGGGGTATGGCTACACCTTC. Its translation: CASSQQGYGYTF. Based on the CDR3 plus reference TRBV5-5 and TRBJ1-2, the full variable domain is DAGVTQSPTHLIKTRGQQVTLRCSPISGHKSVSWYQQVLGQGPQFIFQYYEKEERGRGNFPDRFSARQFPNYSSELNVNALLLGDSALYLCASSQQGYGYTFGSGTRLTVV.

V and J are TRBV2 and TRBJ2-2; the D is unclear. The CDR3 is 14 amino acids. CDR1 is SNHLY and CDR2 is FYNNEI in the germline V gene. The V end lost 7 bases, the J end lost 6 bases, and 15 bases lay between the germline ends. This chain's CDR3 is CASIESRLAGELFF. For the CDR3, the DNA is TGTGCCAGCATAGAGTCTAGGTTGGCCGGGGAGCTGTTTTTT. The whole variable domain, filled in from reference TRBV2 and TRBJ2-2, reads EPEVTQTPSHQVTQMGQEVILRCVPISNHLYFYWYRQILGQKVEFLVSFYNNEISEKSEIFDDQFSVERPDGSNFTLKIRSTKLEDSAMYFCASIESRLAGELFFGEGSRLTVL.

The V and J genes are TRBV7-3 and TRBJ2-3; TRBD2 might be the D (5 bases). The V gene lost 5 bases and the J gene lost 1 base, with 16 bases spanning the gap. CDR1 and CDR2 (germline): SGHTA, FQGTGA. The CDR3 runs to 16 residues. The CDR3 loop reads CASSLYVGAGTDTQYF. CDR3 coding DNA: TGTGCCAGCAGCCTCTACGTGGGAGCTGGCACAGATACGCAGTATTTT.

The chain combines TRBV11-2 with TRBJ2-5, with 9 bases identical to TRBD1. CDR3 length equals 14 residues. CDR1 is SGHAT and CDR2 is FQNNGV in the germline V gene. Trimming took 3 bases from V and 3 from J; bases not matched to a gene: 2. The CDR3 DNA reads TGTGCCAGCAGCTTTACAGGGGGCGAAGAGACCCAGTACTTC. Translating it yields CASSFTGGEETQYF.

The CDR3 protein is CASSFGGGASGGVNEQFF. CDR3 bases: TGTGCCAGCAGTTTTGGTGGGGGGGCTAGTGGGGGGGTCAATGAGCAGTTCTTC. The rearrangement joins TRBV28 to TRBJ2-1; the D gene is possibly TRBD2 (7 bases). The CDR3 length is 18 residues. CDR1 MDHEN and CDR2 SYDVKM come from the germline V gene. V was shortened by 3 bases and J by 6 bases, with 24 bases between the two germline ends.

The J gene is TRBJ1-3, the V gene TRBV28; tentative D call: TRBD1 (6 bases). CDR1 and CDR2 from the germline V gene are MDHEN and SYDVKM. The CDR3 is 17 amino acids. Trimming pared 5 bases from V and 0 bases from J, leaving 17 bases between. The CDR3: CASSPPEGVVSGNTIYF. CDR3 nucleotide sequence: TGTGCCAGCAGTCCCCCTGAGGGGGTGGTCTCTGGAAACACCATATATTTT.

In its sample, this clone was seen a few times. The chain recombines TRBV5-1 with TRBJ2-5; D ambiguous. Trimming removed 2 bases from V and 4 bases from J, with 15 bases in between. CDR3 length: 15 residues. Germline values: CDR1 SGHRS, CDR2 YFSETQ. The CDR3: CASSFASSSLETQYF. The CDR3 coding sequence is TGCGCCAGCAGCTTTGCAAGTAGTAGCCTAGAGACCCAGTACTTC.